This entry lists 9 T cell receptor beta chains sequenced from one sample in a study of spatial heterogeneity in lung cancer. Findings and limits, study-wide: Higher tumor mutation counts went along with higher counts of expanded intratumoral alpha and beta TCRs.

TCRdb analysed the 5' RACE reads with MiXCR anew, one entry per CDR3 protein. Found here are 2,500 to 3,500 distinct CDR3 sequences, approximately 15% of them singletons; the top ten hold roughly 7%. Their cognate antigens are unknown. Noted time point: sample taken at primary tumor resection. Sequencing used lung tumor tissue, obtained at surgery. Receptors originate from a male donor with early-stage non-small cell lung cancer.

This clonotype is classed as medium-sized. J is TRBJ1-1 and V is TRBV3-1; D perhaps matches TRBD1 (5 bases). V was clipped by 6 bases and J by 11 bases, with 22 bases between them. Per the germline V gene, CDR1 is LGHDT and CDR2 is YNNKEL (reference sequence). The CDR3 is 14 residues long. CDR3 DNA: TGTGCCAGCAGTCCCTTTTACGAGGGGACGGACGCTTTCTTT. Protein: CASSPFYEGTDAFF.

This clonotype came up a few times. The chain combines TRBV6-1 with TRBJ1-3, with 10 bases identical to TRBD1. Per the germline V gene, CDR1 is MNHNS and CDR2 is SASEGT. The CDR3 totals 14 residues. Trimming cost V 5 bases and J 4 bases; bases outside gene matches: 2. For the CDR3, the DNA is TGTGCCAGCAGTCGGGACAGGGGCGGAAACACCATATATTTT. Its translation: CASSRDRGGNTIYF.

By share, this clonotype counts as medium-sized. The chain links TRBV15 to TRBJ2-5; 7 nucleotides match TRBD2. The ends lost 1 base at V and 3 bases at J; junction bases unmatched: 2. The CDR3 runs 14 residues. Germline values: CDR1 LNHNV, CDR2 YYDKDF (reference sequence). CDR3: CATSRAGTKETQYF. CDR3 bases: TGTGCCACCAGCAGAGCGGGGACTAAAGAGACCCAGTACTTC. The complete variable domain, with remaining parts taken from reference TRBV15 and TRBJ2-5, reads DAMVIQNPRYQVTQFGKPVTLSCSQTLNHNVMYWYQQKSSQAPKLLFHYYDKDFNNEADTPDNFQSRRPNTSFCFLDIRSPGLGDTAMYLCATSRAGTKETQYFGPGTRLLVL.

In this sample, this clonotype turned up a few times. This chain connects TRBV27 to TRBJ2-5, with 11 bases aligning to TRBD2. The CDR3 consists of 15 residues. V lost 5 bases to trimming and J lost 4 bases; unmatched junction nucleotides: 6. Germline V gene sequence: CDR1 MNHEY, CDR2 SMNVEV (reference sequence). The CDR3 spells CASSILAGGIETQYF. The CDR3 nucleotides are TGTGCCAGCAGTATTCTAGCGGGGGGCATAGAGACCCAGTACTTC.

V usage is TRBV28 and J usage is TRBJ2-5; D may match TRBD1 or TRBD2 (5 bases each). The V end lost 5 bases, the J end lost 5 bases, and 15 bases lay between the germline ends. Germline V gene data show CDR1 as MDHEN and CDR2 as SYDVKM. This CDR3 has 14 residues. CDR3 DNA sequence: TGTGCCAGCAGTGGGTACAGGAGGATGGAGACCCAGTACTTC. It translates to CASSGYRRMETQYF. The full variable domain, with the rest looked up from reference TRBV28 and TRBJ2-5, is DVKVTQSSRYLVKRTGEKVFLECVQDMDHENMFWYRQDPGLGLRLIYFSYDVKMKEKGDIPEGYSVSREKKERFSLILESASTNQTSMYLCASSGYRRMETQYFGPGTRLLVL.

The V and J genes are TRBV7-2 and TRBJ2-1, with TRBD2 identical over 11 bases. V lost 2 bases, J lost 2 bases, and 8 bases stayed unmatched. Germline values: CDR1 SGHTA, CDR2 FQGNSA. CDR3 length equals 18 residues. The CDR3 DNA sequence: TGTGCCAGCAGCTTAATTACTAGCGGGAGAGTGACCTACAATGAGCAGTTCTTC. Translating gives CASSLITSGRVTYNEQFF.

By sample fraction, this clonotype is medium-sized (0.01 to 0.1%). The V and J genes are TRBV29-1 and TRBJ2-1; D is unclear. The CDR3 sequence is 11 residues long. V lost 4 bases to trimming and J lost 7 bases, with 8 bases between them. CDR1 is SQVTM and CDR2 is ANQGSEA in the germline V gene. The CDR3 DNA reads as TGCAGCGTTGGGGCAGATAATGAGCAGTTCTTC. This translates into CSVGADNEQFF.

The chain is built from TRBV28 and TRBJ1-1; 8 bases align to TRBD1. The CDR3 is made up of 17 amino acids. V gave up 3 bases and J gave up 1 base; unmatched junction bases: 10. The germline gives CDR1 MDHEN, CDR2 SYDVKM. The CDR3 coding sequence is TGTGCCAGCAGTTTGTCCGGACAGGGTGAGTGGAACACTGAAGCTTTCTTT. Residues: CASSLSGQGEWNTEAFF. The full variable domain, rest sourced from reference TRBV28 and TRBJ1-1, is DVKVTQSSRYLVKRTGEKVFLECVQDMDHENMFWYRQDPGLGLRLIYFSYDVKMKEKGDIPEGYSVSREKKERFSLILESASTNQTSMYLCASSLSGQGEWNTEAFFGQGTRLTVV.

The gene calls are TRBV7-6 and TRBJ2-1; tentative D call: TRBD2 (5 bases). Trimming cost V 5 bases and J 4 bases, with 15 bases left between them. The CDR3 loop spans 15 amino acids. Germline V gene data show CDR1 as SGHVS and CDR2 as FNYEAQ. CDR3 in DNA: TGTGCCAGCAGCCCACTAGAGAGAGGGTACAATGAGCAGTTCTTC. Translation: CASSPLERGYNEQFF.